The TCR beta chain described here comes from a study of blood T cell repertoires in COVID-19. Here immunoSEQ multiplex PCR was the method, and the copy in TCRdb shows in-frame clones only, minus some. The sample includes about 340,000 clones, 80% to 90% of them seen just once. Trimming left V 5 bases short and J 0 bases short, with 14 bases between. The CDR3 contains 15 residues. Germline V gene lookup returns CDR1 LNHDA and CDR2 SQIVND (reference sequence). This clone has only a few counts. The chain uses TRBV19 and TRBJ2-7; tentatively, D is TRBD1 or TRBD2 (5 bases each). The TCR originated in a woman aged 60-70 years with COVID-19, enrolled during active disease. Sequencing was done on a sample of peripheral blood. In DNA, the CDR3 is TGTGCCAGTAGTGTAGGGGTGGGGAGCTCCTACGAGCAGTACTTC. Its translation is CASSVGVGSSYEQYF.